This T cell receptor (beta chain) was retrieved from a study of cytomegalovirus exposure and HLA in healthy donors. Overall study findings and caveats: In a later analysis, V- and J-gene trimming of beta chains associated with a DCLRE1C missense variant, replicated independently. Productive status was seen about 90% or about 30% of the time for most TCR beta V segments in an earlier analysis. With DRB1 most and HLA-C fewest, TCR association rates differed between HLA loci in a later analysis.

PCR involved 60 Vbeta and 13 Jbeta primers. Here immunoSEQ multiplex PCR was the method, and the copy in TCRdb shows in-frame clones only, minus some. The profile covers 110,000 to 150,000 clones, with more than 8% appearing a single time and approximately 1.7% taken by the ten largest. The CDR3 has 15 residues. Germline trimming cut 3 bases from V and 8 bases from J; bases unmatched to any gene: 8. Germline V gives CDR1 MGHRA, CDR2 YSYEKL. As to this clone: Its antigen is currently unknown.

The sequenced sample was PBMCs. This receptor was identified in a man in his fifties or sixties in good health and CMV-seronegative. The chain links TRBV4-1 to TRBJ1-4; 8 bases are a match to TRBD1. CDR3 in amino acids: CASSQRTGSGEKLFF. The CDR3 region has the DNA TGCGCCAGCAGCCAGAGGACAGGGTCGGGGGAAAAACTGTTTTTT.